A selection of T cell receptor beta chains follows, all from one sample in a study of T cell responses to AZD1222 COVID-19 vaccine. Clones were read by immunoSEQ multiplex PCR, and TCRdb kept only the in-frame ones, dropping some. Of 150,000 or so clones in the sample, roughly nine tenths are singletons; the top ten hold about 1.7%. The material was peripheral blood, obtained on day 0 of AZD1222 vaccination. These receptor sequences come from an adult in good health. Each CDR3 is given with its conserved first and last residue. A D gene is named only where the DNA matches it firmly. Not all rows give a size; the values are once, few, many and, for expanded clones, a class.

len | j_gene | v_gene | d_gene | abundance | CDR3nt | CDR3aa
17 | TRBJ1-4 | TRBV4-1 | - | - | TGCGCCAGCAGCCAAGCCACCGCCCGGGAGAGAAAGGAAAAACTGTTTTTT | CASSQATARERKEKLFF
14 | TRBJ2-7 | TRBV28 | - | - | TGTGCCAGCAGCTCCGGGGAAGGGATCTACGAGCAGTACTTC | CASSSGEGIYEQYF
14 | TRBJ1-2 | TRBV6-2/TRBV6-3 | - | - | TGTGCCAGCAGTTACTCGGGGTTCGGCTATGGCTACACCTTC | CASSYSGFGYGYTF
16 | TRBJ1-4 | TRBV5-6 | - | once | TGTGCCAGCAGCTTGCGCTCGACGCAGGGTAATGAAAAACTGTTTTTT | CASSLRSTQGNEKLFF
12 | TRBJ2-1 | TRBV24-1 | TRBD2 | - | TGTGCCACCAGTGACGGGAGGGGTGAGCAGTTCTTC | CATSDGRGEQFF
15 | TRBJ1-1 | TRBV28 | - | - | TGTGCCAGCAGCCACACGGGCCGCGGCGGCACTGAAGCTTTCTTT | CASSHTGRGGTEAFF
17 | TRBJ2-1 | TRBV14 | - | - | TGTGCCAGCAGCCCCCTGGGCGGGTGGCTCTCCTACAATGAGCAGTTCTTC | CASSPLGGWLSYNEQFF
12 | TRBJ2-7 | TRBV29-1 | - | - | TGCAGCGTTGGAAAGACGGCCGGCGAGCAGTACTTC | CSVGKTAGEQYF
16 | TRBJ2-1 | TRBV7-2 | TRBD2 | - | TGTGCCAGCAGCCCCCGGGGGAGGGAGGCGACCGGTTGGCAGTTCTTC | CASSPRGREATGWQFF
14 | TRBJ2-7 | TRBV7-2 | - | - | TGTGCCAGCAGCTTAGAGACGGGCCCCTACGAGCAGTACTTC | CASSLETGPYEQYF
21 | TRBJ2-3 | TRBV28 | - | - | TGTGCCAGCAGTTCCCCGAGAGGACAAGGAAAAAACCGAAAGCGCACAGATACGCAGTATTTT | CASSSPRGQGKNRKRTDTQYF
15 | TRBJ1-2 | TRBV5-5 | - | - | TGTGCCAGCAGCCCAGGGACGGTTTCATACTATGGCTACACCTTC | CASSPGTVSYYGYTF
19 | TRBJ2-2 | TRBV18 | TRBD2 | - | TGTGCCAGCTCACCCTGGCGGTTGACTAGCGGATCGCTCACCGGGGAGCTGTTTTTT | CASSPWRLTSGSLTGELFF
11 | TRBJ2-5 | TRBV20-1 | - | - | TGCAGTGCTAGGGCGGGGGAGACCCAGTACTTC | CSARAGETQYF
15 | TRBJ1-2 | TRBV9 | TRBD1 | - | TGTGCCAGCACGGGGCCCCCAGGGGGGGACTATGGCTACACCTTC | CASTGPPGGDYGYTF
18 | TRBJ1-2 | TRBV10-3 | TRBD1 | - | TGTGCCATCAGTGATCCCGGGACAGGGGGCTTTTTGAACTATGGCTACACCTTC | CAISDPGTGGFLNYGYTF
15 | TRBJ2-7 | TRBV27 | - | few | TGTGCCAGCAGACGGCGGGGCCTGACCTCCTACGAGCAGTACTTC | CASRRRGLTSYEQYF
15 | TRBJ1-1 | TRBV19 | - | once | TGTGCCAGTAGTAATACCCGGGGGTCCAACACTGAAGCTTTCTTT | CASSNTRGSNTEAFF
15 | TRBJ1-2 | TRBV14 | - | - | TGTGCCAGCAGCCAAGATTGCAGGAAGAACTATGGCTACACCTTC | CASSQDCRKNYGYTF
16 | TRBJ2-2 | TRBV12-2 | - | once | TGTGCAAGTCGCACCCAGACAGGGGACTACCACGGGGAGCTGTTTTTT | CASRTQTGDYHGELFF
14 | TRBJ1-1 | TRBV15 | - | - | TGTGCCACCAGTAAAGGGGGGGGGAACACTGAAGCTTTCTTT | CATSKGGGNTEAFF
14 | TRBJ2-7 | TRBV28 | - | - | TGTGCCAGCAGTTCCTTTAGGGGTATCTACGAGCAGTACTTC | CASSSFRGIYEQYF